Listed below are T cell receptor beta chains from one sample, sequenced in a study of cytomegalovirus exposure and HLA in healthy donors. Clones were sequenced by immunoSEQ multiplex PCR, and TCRdb holds only the in-frame ones, with some missing. Found here are roughly 50,000 clones; the top ten clones hold around 2.2%. Sequenced material: PBMCs. These TCRs come from a woman in her thirties or forties in good health and CMV-seronegative. Both conserved end residues are part of each CDR3. D genes are given only for firm matches.

13	NA	TRBJ1-3	TRBV30	TGTGCCTGGAGTGTAAATGGGCGAAACACCATATATTTT	CAWSVNGRNTIYF
14	NA	TRBJ2-5	TRBV6-1	TGTGCCAGCAGTGAAGGGAGGGACCAAGAGACCCAGTACTTC	CASSEGRDQETQYF
13	NA	TRBJ1-5	TRBV4-1	TGCGCCAGCAGCCAAGATAAAAATCAGCCCCAGCATTTT	CASSQDKNQPQHF
14	NA	TRBJ1-5	TRBV5-1	TGCGCCAGCAGCCCAAACCCGGGGGGTCAGCCCCAGCATTTT	CASSPNPGGQPQHF
16	TRBD1	TRBJ1-3	TRBV6-5	TGTGCCAGCAGTTTGGGACAGGGAACCTCTGGAAACATCATATATTTT	CASSLGQGTSGNIIYF
11	NA	TRBJ2-5	TRBV18	TGTGCCAGCTCCCTACAAGAGACCCAGTACTTC	CASSLQETQYF
15	NA	TRBJ2-1	TRBV9	TGTGCCAGCGGGCCCCCAACCGTCTCCGACAATGAGCAGTTCTTC	CASGPPTVSDNEQFF
15	TRBD2	TRBJ2-3	TRBV5-1	TGCGCCAGCAGCTTGACTAGCGGGGTGGTAGATACGCAGTATTTT	CASSLTSGVVDTQYF
15	TRBD1	TRBJ1-1	TRBV5-1	TGCGCCAGCAGCTTGGATAGGACAGGGGTCACTGAAGCTTTCTTT	CASSLDRTGVTEAFF
13	NA	TRBJ1-2	TRBV6-6	TGTGCCAGCAGCCTATACAGGGTAGGGGGCTACACCTTC	CASSLYRVGGYTF
14	TRBD1	TRBJ1-2	TRBV7-9	TGTGCCAGCAGCCGTGGACAGGCCAAGGGTGGCTACACCTTC	CASSRGQAKGGYTF
15	NA	TRBJ1-1	TRBV28	TGTGCCAGCAGTCAATGGACACAGATGAACACTGAAGCTTTCTTT	CASSQWTQMNTEAFF
14	NA	TRBJ1-2	TRBV4-1	TGCGCCAGCAGCCAAGTAGGACAGCTCTATGGCTACACCTTC	CASSQVGQLYGYTF
14	TRBD1	TRBJ2-1	TRBV10-3	TGTGCCTCCTTCTACGGACAGGGCGCCAATGAGCAGTTCTTC	CASFYGQGANEQFF
14	NA	TRBJ2-1	TRBV7-8	TGTGCCAGCAGCCCTACTAGGAGGGGCGATGAGCAGTTCTTC	CASSPTRRGDEQFF
14	NA	TRBJ1-2	TRBV28	TGTGCCAGCAGTCTGACAGCCTCAAACTATGGCTACACCTTC	CASSLTASNYGYTF
15	TRBD1	TRBJ2-5	TRBV7-2	TGTGCCAGCAGCTTAGGGGGACAGACGCAAGAGACCCAGTACTTC	CASSLGGQTQETQYF
14	NA	TRBJ1-2	TRBV4-3	TGCGCCAGCAGCCAAGACTGGCAGCGCTATGGCTACACCTTC	CASSQDWQRYGYTF
16	NA	TRBJ2-2	TRBV5-1	TGCGCCAGCACCGCATTGACGGGGAGTAACACCGGGGAGCTGTTTTTT	CASTALTGSNTGELFF
17	NA	TRBJ2-7	TRBV30	TGTGCCTGGAGTGTGATAAAGCGGGCCCGGGCAGAGTACGAGCAGTACTTC	CAWSVIKRARAEYEQYF
15	NA	TRBJ2-3	TRBV6-1	TGTGCCAGCAGTGAATTGGCGATTACAGGGGATACGCAGTATTTT	CASSELAITGDTQYF
14	TRBD1	TRBJ2-4	TRBV5-6	TGTGCCAGCAGCCCCGGGACAGGGGGAAACATTCAGTACTTC	CASSPGTGGNIQYF
13	NA	TRBJ1-1	TRBV7-9	TGTGCCAGCAGCTTGATTGGGGCCACTGAAGCTTTCTTT	CASSLIGATEAFF
18	TRBD2	TRBJ2-5	TRBV10-3	TGTGCCATCAGCTCCGGGACTAGCGGGGGGGCCTTCGTGGAGACCCAGTACTTC	CAISSGTSGGAFVETQYF
15	NA	TRBJ1-5	TRBV10-3	TGTGCCATCAGTGACGTTGCAGGAGGTGATCAGCCCCAGCATTTT	CAISDVAGGDQPQHF
19	TRBD2	TRBJ2-6	TRBV5-4	TGTGCCAGCAGCGGGGCGGGACTAGCGGGCGAATCTGGGGCCAACGTCCTGACTTTC	CASSGAGLAGESGANVLTF
16	TRBD2	TRBJ2-3	TRBV4-1	TGCGCCAGCAGCCCCCTACCGGGACTAGCGCAAGATACGCAGTATTTT	CASSPLPGLAQDTQYF
16	TRBD1	TRBJ1-4	TRBV4-2	TGTGCCAGCAGCCAAGATCCTACAGGGGGAAGAGAAAAACTGTTTTTT	CASSQDPTGGREKLFF
13	TRBD1	TRBJ1-1	TRBV29-1	TGCAGCGTTGAGAAGGACAGGCACACTGAAGCTTTCTTT	CSVEKDRHTEAFF
15	NA	TRBJ1-1	TRBV5-1	TGCGCCAGCAGCTTGGACCGGTTCTCTAACACTGAAGCTTTCTTT	CASSLDRFSNTEAFF
15	NA	TRBJ2-6	TRBV29-1	TGCAGCGCCGGGGGGCTTAGCTCTGGGGCCAACGTCCTGACTTTC	CSAGGLSSGANVLTF
15	TRBD2	TRBJ2-3	TRBV19	TGTGCCAGTAGTACCGGGACTAGAGAGGCAGATACGCAGTATTTT	CASSTGTREADTQYF
15	TRBD2	TRBJ2-3	TRBV6-4	TGTGCCAGCAGTGACAGCGGGGGGGCAGGCGATAAGCAGTATTTT	CASSDSGGAGDKQYF
15	NA	TRBJ1-6	TRBV5-1	TGCGCCAGCAGGACAGGAAGCTCCTATAATTCACCCCTCCACTTT	CASRTGSSYNSPLHF
16	TRBD1	TRBJ1-2	TRBV10-3	TGTGCCATCAGTGAGTCCGGGACAGGGGCTTTTTATGGCTACACCTTC	CAISESGTGAFYGYTF
14	NA	TRBJ1-1	TRBV25-1	TGTGCCACCACCGCCCATGGCGGGGACACTGAAGCTTTCTTT	CATTAHGGDTEAFF
13	TRBD1	TRBJ2-7	TRBV29-1	TGCAGCGCTACCGGACAGGGGTCCTACGAGCAGTACTTC	CSATGQGSYEQYF
13	NA	TRBJ2-2	TRBV30	TGTGCCTGGAAACAGGGAGGGGACGGGGAGCTGTTTTTT	CAWKQGGDGELFF
13	NA	TRBJ1-5	TRBV4-3	TGCGCCAGCAGCCGACTCCTTCATCAGCCCCAGCATTTT	CASSRLLHQPQHF
16	TRBD1	TRBJ1-1	TRBV7-2	TGTGCCAGCACCCTATTCACAGGGGGTCGGAACACTGAAGCTTTCTTT	CASTLFTGGRNTEAFF